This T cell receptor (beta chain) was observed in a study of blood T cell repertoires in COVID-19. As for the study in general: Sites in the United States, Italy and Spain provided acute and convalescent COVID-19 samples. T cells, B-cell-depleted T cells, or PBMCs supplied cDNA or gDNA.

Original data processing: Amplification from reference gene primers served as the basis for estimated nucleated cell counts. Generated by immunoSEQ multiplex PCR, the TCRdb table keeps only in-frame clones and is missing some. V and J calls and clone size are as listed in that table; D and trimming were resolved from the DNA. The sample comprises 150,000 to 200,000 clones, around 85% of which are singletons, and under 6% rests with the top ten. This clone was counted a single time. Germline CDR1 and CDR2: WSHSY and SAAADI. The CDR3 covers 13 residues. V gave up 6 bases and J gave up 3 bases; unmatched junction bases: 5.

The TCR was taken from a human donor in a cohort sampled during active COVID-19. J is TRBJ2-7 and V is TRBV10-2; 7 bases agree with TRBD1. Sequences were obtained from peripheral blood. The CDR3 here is CASRLGQFYEQYF. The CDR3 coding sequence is TGCGCCAGCAGATTGGGACAGTTCTACGAGCAGTACTTC.